Many counts were recorded for the clone carrying this TCR beta chain. As yet, its antigen is unknown. The sample comes from a study of T-cell reconstitution after alpha-beta-depleted transplantation in children. Unique molecular identifiers were used in preparing the TCRbeta library. Each CDR3 protein is one row after TCRdb ran MiXCR on the PCR reads. Of under 300,000 distinct CDR3 sequences in the sample, around 10% were seen once. Study outcomes and limitations: Elevated TCRbeta diversity at day 60 was traced, in some patients, to surviving recipient T cells and thymic progenitors. Alpha-beta T cells present about two months after transplant were reported to originate from several hundred expanded graft clones. The authors attributed T-cell counts and diversity one year after transplant mostly to newly produced T cells.

The source was peripheral blood, collected 180 days after TCRalphabeta/CD19-depleted stem cell transplant. The source is a male patient between 2 and 10 years old who had a stem cell transplant for chronic granulomatous disease, so the T cells may come from the graft donor.

The CDR3 DNA reads as TGTGCCAGCAGTGGGGGACTAGCGGGCTCCTACGAGCAGTACTTC. This encodes CASSGGLAGSYEQYF. The chain has TRBV6-1 and TRBJ2-7, with 12 bases fitting TRBD2. Unmatched junction bases numbered 1, after V lost 4 bases and J lost 0 bases. The CDR3 covers 15 residues. Per germline, CDR1 MNHNS and CDR2 SASEGT.